These T cell receptor beta chains were read from a single sample in a study of somatic mutations in cytotoxic T cells in rheumatoid arthritis. Clones were read by immunoSEQ multiplex PCR, and TCRdb kept only the in-frame ones, dropping some. The sample lists some 40,000 clones; about 84% were seen once. Material: CD8+ T cells sorted from blood. Source of these receptors: a man aged 35 to 55 in good health. CDR3s include the opening cysteine and the closing phenylalanine or tryptophan. Fields, in order: clone size, J gene, V gene, D gene, CDR3 protein, CDR3 DNA. A D gene is named only where the DNA matches it firmly. Clone size appears in some rows only: once, few, many, or a class for an expanded clone.

>NA|TRBJ2-5|TRBV4-1|TRBD1
CASSQDGTGGSETQYF
TGCGCCAGCAGCCAAGATGGGACAGGGGGCAGCGAGACCCAGTACTTC
>NA|TRBJ1-2|TRBV28|NA
CASTSQVPEAGPRVDYGYTF
TGTGCCAGCACCTCACAGGTGCCAGAAGCCGGGCCCCGGGTGGACTATGGCTACACCTTC
>NA|TRBJ2-1|TRBV7-9|TRBD2
CASSLDGTSVYNEQFF
TGTGCCAGCAGCTTAGACGGGACTAGCGTCTACAATGAGCAGTTCTTC
>NA|TRBJ2-7|TRBV27|TRBD1
CASSLKGASYEQYF
TGTGCCAGCAGTTTAAAGGGGGCATCCTACGAGCAGTACTTC
>NA|TRBJ2-7|TRBV29-1|TRBD1
CSAASGTGNPYEQYF
TGCAGCGCTGCCTCCGGGACAGGAAATCCTTACGAGCAGTACTTC
>NA|TRBJ2-6|TRBV15|TRBD1
CATSPQGAGSGANVLTF
TGTGCCACCAGCCCACAGGGGGCTGGCTCTGGGGCCAACGTCCTGACTTTC
>NA|TRBJ2-6|TRBV6-1|NA
CASSQETGSGANVLTF
TGTGCCAGCAGTCAAGAGACGGGCTCTGGGGCCAACGTCCTGACTTTC
>NA|TRBJ1-1|TRBV19|NA
CATSPQYGVEWTEAFF
TGTGCCACTAGTCCCCAGTACGGGGTGGAATGGACTGAAGCTTTCTTT
>NA|TRBJ2-7|TRBV6-5|TRBD1
CASSYSRTGPPYEQYF
TGTGCCAGCAGTTACTCGAGGACAGGGCCTCCCTACGAGCAGTACTTC
>few|TRBJ1-4|TRBV27|NA
CASRLTGLSWEKLFF
TGTGCCAGCAGGCTAACGGGACTTTCCTGGGAAAAACTGTTTTTT
>once|TRBJ2-1|TRBV15|NA
CATSSSFVSEQFF
TGTGCCACCAGCAGTTCCTTCGTTAGTGAGCAGTTCTTC
>NA|TRBJ2-7|TRBV27|NA
CASSLSSLQNYEQYF
TGTGCCAGCAGTTTATCGAGTCTACAGAACTACGAGCAGTACTTC
>few|TRBJ2-7|TRBV11-2|TRBD2
CASSREVRLEQYF
TGTGCCAGCAGCCGGGAGGTCAGGCTCGAGCAGTACTTC
>NA|TRBJ2-7|TRBV28|NA
CASTLPGEVTYEQYF
TGTGCCAGCACCCTTCCCGGGGAGGTAACCTACGAGCAGTACTTC
>NA|TRBJ1-1|TRBV7-9|NA
CASSLGGLSVNTEAFF
TGTGCCAGCAGCTTAGGGGGACTTTCGGTGAACACTGAAGCTTTCTTT
>NA|TRBJ2-1|TRBV30|NA
CAWSVLEGAEQFF
TGTGCCTGGAGTGTTCTGGAGGGAGCGGAGCAGTTCTTC
>NA|TRBJ2-7|TRBV19|NA
CASSIDLRDTYEQYF
TGTGCCAGTAGTATAGATCTCAGGGACACCTACGAGCAGTACTTC
>NA|TRBJ2-7|TRBV27|NA
CASSLDRAGLEQYF
TGTGCCAGCAGTTTAGACCGGGCAGGCCTCGAGCAGTACTTC
>NA|TRBJ1-2|TRBV28|NA
CASTWSYGYTF
TGTGCCAGCACCTGGAGTTATGGCTACACCTTC
>NA|TRBJ2-5|TRBV6-5|TRBD2
CASTDLGGRGETQYF
TGTGCCAGCACCGACCTGGGCGGGAGAGGGGAGACCCAGTACTTC
>NA|TRBJ2-1|TRBV5-6|NA
CASSLAQRTYNEQFF
TGTGCCAGCAGCTTGGCACAGCGGACTTACAATGAGCAGTTCTTC
>NA|TRBJ2-3|TRBV11-2|NA
CASSHGAGSTDTQYF
TGTGCCAGCAGCCATGGGGCAGGGAGCACAGATACGCAGTATTTT
>NA|TRBJ2-2|TRBV5-6|TRBD2
CASSLTSGSGFGELFF
TGTGCCAGCAGCTTGACTAGCGGGAGTGGGTTCGGGGAGCTGTTTTTT
>NA|TRBJ2-7|TRBV9|NA
CASSVAPGFSYEQYF
TGTGCCAGCAGCGTAGCCCCGGGATTCTCCTACGAGCAGTACTTC
>once|TRBJ2-5|TRBV14|TRBD1
CASSHFGTGEETQYF
TGTGCCAGCAGCCATTTTGGGACAGGGGAAGAGACCCAGTACTTC
>once|TRBJ2-7|TRBV4-1|NA
CASSQVKGGSYEQYF
TGCGCCAGCAGCCAAGTTAAGGGGGGCTCCTACGAGCAGTACTTC
>NA|TRBJ2-3|TRBV28|TRBD1
CASTETGGYSDTQYF
TGTGCCAGCACCGAGACAGGGGGCTATTCGGATACGCAGTATTTT
>NA|TRBJ2-3|TRBV11-2|TRBD2
CASSGTSGRPSTDTQYF
TGTGCCAGCAGTGGGACTAGCGGGAGGCCTAGCACAGATACGCAGTATTTT
>NA|TRBJ1-5|TRBV28|NA
CATLGGVLSNQPQHF
TGTGCCACCCTGGGGGGGGTTCTTAGCAATCAGCCCCAGCATTTT
>NA|TRBJ1-1|TRBV19|NA
CASSIIGNTEAFF
TGTGCCAGTAGTATAATAGGGAACACTGAAGCTTTCTTT
>once|TRBJ2-2|TRBV7-6|NA
CASSLSVSARGELFF
TGTGCCAGCAGCTTATCGGTGTCTGCCCGCGGGGAGCTGTTTTTT